This is a list of T cell receptor beta chains from one sample in a study of T cells after yellow fever vaccination. TCRdb used MiXCR to reprocess the 5' RACE reads, holding one entry per CDR3 protein. There are 300,000 to 400,000 distinct CDR3 sequences in the sample; about 12% occur only once, and 3.2% lies in the top ten. This specimen consisted of CD4+ T cells sorted from PBMCs, obtained 15 days after the yellow fever booster vaccination. These receptors originate from a young man who received the YFV17D yellow fever vaccine. Both conserved end residues are part of each CDR3. D genes are given only for firm matches. Where a row states a size, it is once, few, many or the class of an expanded clone; other rows omit it.

TRBJ2-3,TRBD2,TRBV12-3/TRBV12-4,few,CASSVRLAGVSDTQYF,TGTGCCAGCAGTGTACGACTAGCGGGGGTGTCGGATACGCAGTATTTT
TRBJ2-3,.,TRBV4-3,many,CASSQSSSGADTQYF,TGCGCCAGCAGCCAGTCTTCCTCTGGGGCAGATACGCAGTATTTT
TRBJ1-5,.,TRBV20-1,many,CSASQPVQRSQHF,TGCAGTGCTAGTCAGCCTGTGCAACGATCCCAGCATTTT
TRBJ1-1,.,TRBV12-3/TRBV12-4,.,CASSLAGATEAFF,TGTGCCAGCAGTTTGGCGGGGGCCACTGAAGCTTTCTTT
TRBJ2-1,TRBD2,TRBV12-3/TRBV12-4,.,CASSRLFGGGTHEQFF,TGTGCCAGCAGCCGACTTTTCGGGGGGGGCACTCATGAGCAGTTCTTC
TRBJ2-3,.,TRBV6-6,.,CASSYWLAPDTQYF,TGTGCCAGCAGTTACTGGCTAGCCCCAGATACGCAGTATTTT
TRBJ2-7,.,TRBV7-2,.,CASRRAQVRAEQYF,TGTGCCAGCAGGCGGGCCCAGGTTCGAGCCGAGCAGTACTTC
TRBJ2-1,.,TRBV7-2,few,CASSLALGSSEQFF,TGTGCCAGCAGCTTAGCCTTGGGGTCATCCGAGCAGTTCTTC
TRBJ2-7,.,TRBV27,.,CASSPRAGWNEQYF,TGTGCCAGCAGTCCGCGGGCAGGTTGGAACGAGCAGTACTTC
TRBJ1-5,TRBD1,TRBV12-3/TRBV12-4,few,CASRQTGIGQPQHF,TGTGCCAGCAGACAGACAGGGATCGGTCAGCCCCAGCATTTT
TRBJ1-1,.,TRBV12-3/TRBV12-4,many,CASSPTGRTEAFF,TGTGCCAGCAGTCCAACAGGGCGCACTGAAGCTTTCTTT
TRBJ2-1,TRBD2,TRBV24-1,.,CATSVAGGARTYNEQFF,TGTGCCACCAGTGTAGCGGGGGGGGCTAGGACCTACAATGAGCAGTTCTTC
TRBJ1-2,TRBD1,TRBV12-3/TRBV12-4,.,CASSHHGGDRGQASYGYTF,TGTGCCAGCAGCCACCACGGGGGGGACAGGGGTCAGGCCAGCTATGGCTACACCTTC
TRBJ2-3,TRBD1,TRBV7-9,few,CASSSNRDSLTDTQYF,TGTGCCAGCAGCTCCAACCGGGACAGCCTCACAGATACGCAGTATTTT
TRBJ2-6,.,TRBV4-2,.,CASSQQGPGANVLTF,TGTGCCAGCAGCCAACAGGGCCCTGGGGCCAACGTCCTGACTTTC
TRBJ2-5,.,TRBV7-3,.,CASSHAGETQYF,TGTGCCAGCAGCCACGCAGGGGAGACCCAGTACTTC
TRBJ2-3,TRBD2,TRBV10-3,few,CAISQGLAGVGDTQYF,TGTGCCATCAGTCAGGGACTAGCGGGGGTTGGAGATACGCAGTATTTT
TRBJ2-2,TRBD1,TRBV10-2,few,CASRNRGFGELFF,TGCGCCAGCAGAAACAGGGGGTTCGGGGAGCTGTTTTTT
TRBJ1-3,.,TRBV20-1,.,CSATQGAGNTIYF,TGCAGTGCGACACAGGGCGCTGGAAACACCATATATTTT
TRBJ1-1,.,TRBV12-3/TRBV12-4,many,CASSNGRAPNTEAFF,TGTGCCAGTTCTAACGGCCGAGCGCCGAACACTGAAGCTTTCTTT
TRBJ1-1,.,TRBV18,.,CASSPVPPTANTEAFF,TGTGCCAGCTCACCTGTCCCCCCGACAGCGAACACTGAAGCTTTCTTT
TRBJ2-7,TRBD2,TRBV7-2,.,CASSPRLAGDPVQYF,TGTGCCAGCAGCCCCCGTCTAGCGGGGGACCCGGTGCAGTACTTC
TRBJ1-1,.,TRBV2,.,CASSVRTEAFF,TGTGCCAGCAGTGTACGCACTGAAGCTTTCTTT
TRBJ1-4,.,TRBV2,few,CASSELTGFNEKLFF,TGTGCCAGCAGTGAACTAACGGGCTTTAATGAAAAACTGTTTTTT
TRBJ2-3,.,TRBV10-2,many,CASGSSYRTDTQYF,TGCGCCAGCGGCTCCTCCTATAGAACAGATACGCAGTATTTT
TRBJ2-7,TRBD1,TRBV20-1,few,CSAPPRQGMSEQYF,TGCAGTGCACCGCCTCGACAGGGGATGAGCGAGCAGTACTTC
TRBJ2-7,TRBD1,TRBV6-6,.,CASSPGGQRTYEQYF,TGTGCCAGCAGTCCAGGGGGACAGCGCACCTACGAGCAGTACTTC
TRBJ1-1,TRBD1,TRBV7-2,.,CASSPWTGGNTEAFF,TGTGCCAGCAGCCCGTGGACAGGGGGGAACACTGAAGCTTTCTTT
TRBJ2-5,.,TRBV27,many,CASKTMAVQETQYF,TGTGCCAGCAAAACGATGGCAGTCCAAGAGACCCAGTACTTC
TRBJ1-2,.,TRBV20-1,few,CSARSTPNYGYTF,TGCAGTGCTAGGTCTACCCCTAACTATGGCTACACCTTC
TRBJ1-2,TRBD1,TRBV7-9,many,CASSRTRQGGTYGYTF,TGTGCCAGCAGCCGTACGAGACAGGGAGGGACCTATGGCTACACCTTC
TRBJ2-5,.,TRBV5-1,.,CASSWDNMETQYF,TGCGCCAGCAGCTGGGACAACATGGAGACCCAGTACTTC
TRBJ1-4,.,TRBV18,.,CASSPPALEGKLFF,TGTGCCAGCTCACCACCCGCCCTTGAGGGAAAACTGTTTTTT
TRBJ1-4,.,TRBV5-1,.,CASSLEGDRRRQDEKLFF,TGCGCCAGCAGCTTGGAAGGTGACAGGAGAAGGCAGGATGAAAAACTGTTTTTT
TRBJ2-5,.,TRBV12-3/TRBV12-4,few,CASRDRTGEETQYF,TGTGCCAGCAGGGATAGGACGGGAGAAGAGACCCAGTACTTC
TRBJ2-3,TRBD2,TRBV29-1,few,CSVEKAGGLDTQYF,TGCAGCGTTGAAAAAGCGGGGGGGCTGGATACGCAGTATTTT
TRBJ2-3,TRBD1,TRBV6-5,few,CASSLTIVGTGGRTDTQYF,TGTGCCAGCAGTTTAACGATAGTGGGGACAGGGGGGAGGACAGATACGCAGTATTTT
TRBJ1-5,.,TRBV20-1,few,CSAAGSYSNQPQHF,TGCAGTGCTGCAGGAAGCTATAGCAATCAGCCCCAGCATTTT
TRBJ1-1,.,TRBV28,many,CATTTGGQGDTEAFF,TGTGCCACCACCACCGGGGGCCAAGGGGACACTGAAGCTTTCTTT
TRBJ1-5,.,TRBV7-6,.,CASSPGGSASNQPQHF,TGTGCCAGCAGCCCCGGGGGGTCGGCTAGCAATCAGCCCCAGCATTTT
TRBJ2-2,.,TRBV5-1,few,CASSLADRFAGELFF,TGCGCCAGCAGCTTGGCGGACCGGTTTGCCGGGGAGCTGTTTTTT
TRBJ2-5,TRBD2,TRBV6-5,few,CASRRGVQETQYF,TGTGCCAGCCGCCGGGGGGTTCAAGAGACCCAGTACTTC
TRBJ2-5,.,TRBV6-6,.,CASSYSRGKGQETQYF,TGTGCCAGCAGTTACTCAAGAGGGAAGGGCCAAGAGACCCAGTACTTC
TRBJ2-2,.,TRBV5-6,.,CASSFMGYNTGELFF,TGTGCCAGCAGCTTCATGGGCTACAACACCGGGGAGCTGTTTTTT
TRBJ1-4,TRBD1,TRBV5-1,.,CASSLGTGDEKLFF,TGCGCCAGCAGCCTCGGGACAGGGGACGAAAAACTGTTTTTT
TRBJ2-1,TRBD2,TRBV3-1,.,CASSILAGSCNEQFF,TGTGCCAGCAGCATACTAGCGGGGTCCTGCAATGAGCAGTTCTTC
TRBJ1-3,.,TRBV4-3,.,CASSQDLGGVSGNTIYF,TGCGCCAGCAGCCAAGATCTCGGGGGGGTCTCTGGAAACACCATATATTTT
TRBJ2-7,.,TRBV21-1,.,CASSNPGDSLYEQYF,TGTGCCAGCAGCAACCCCGGAGACTCTCTCTACGAGCAGTACTTC
TRBJ1-2,.,TRBV20-1,.,CSASLTGYGYTF,TGCAGTGCTAGTTTGACGGGCTATGGCTACACCTTC
TRBJ2-3,.,TRBV5-4,.,CASTTDTQYF,TGTGCCAGCACCACAGATACGCAGTATTTT
TRBJ2-3,TRBD2,TRBV15,few,CATSRGTSGGPFSSTDTQYF,TGTGCCACCAGCAGAGGGACTAGCGGGGGGCCATTCTCTAGCACAGATACGCAGTATTTT
TRBJ2-7,TRBD1,TRBV20-1,few,CSAGRTGEPYEQYF,TGCAGTGCTGGAAGGACAGGGGAGCCCTACGAGCAGTACTTC
TRBJ1-2,.,TRBV27,.,CASSQRGGNYGYTF,TGTGCCAGCTCACAACGCGGGGGTAACTATGGCTACACCTTC